One and the same sample provided the 21 T cell receptor beta chains below, sequenced in a study of cytomegalovirus exposure and HLA in healthy donors. The method was immunoSEQ multiplex PCR; TCRdb's version includes in-frame clones alone and lacks a portion of them. The sample shows over 100,000 clones, roughly 90% of them seen only once. The sample comprised PBMCs. These receptors all stem from a woman under 30 in good health and CMV-seronegative.

This clone was observed a handful of times. As DNA, the CDR3 is TGTGCCAGCAGCTTCACTAGCGGGAGCTCCTACGAGCAGTACTTC. Its translation: CASSFTSGSSYEQYF. The V call is TRBV7-2, the J call TRBJ2-7; 11 bases match TRBD2. This CDR3 region has 15 residues. The germline gives CDR1 SGHTA, CDR2 FQGNSA. V lost 3 bases and J lost 0; bases outside the gene matches: 1.

This sequence joins TRBV14 and TRBJ2-3; 11 nucleotides line up with TRBD2. Trimming took 0 bases from V and 0 from J; bases not matched to a gene: 11. The CDR3 extends over 20 amino acids. Germline assignment: CDR1 SGHDN and CDR2 FVKESK. CDR3 DNA sequence: TGTGCCAGCAGCCAAGAAAGGGGACTAGCGGAAATCACAAGCACAGATACGCAGTATTTT. Protein sequence: CASSQERGLAEITSTDTQYF.

The gene calls are TRBV6-5 and TRBJ1-2; D gene unclear. Germline CDR1 and CDR2: MNHEY and SVGAGI. With 7 bases removed from V and 8 bases from J, the gap between germline ends came to 23 bases. The CDR3 covers 15 residues. In DNA, the CDR3 is TGTGCCAGCACCCGACTAAGTGGGCAGTATGACGGCTACACCTTC. Translated: CASTRLSGQYDGYTF.

In its sample, this clone was seen once. J is TRBJ1-2 and V is TRBV7-9, with 8 bases aligning to TRBD1. The CDR3 has 18 residues. The germline CDR1 and CDR2 sequences are SEHNR and FQNEAQ (reference sequence). V lost 2 bases and J lost 6; bases outside the gene matches: 17. The CDR3 region is CASSLWGTTGTGTNGYTF. In DNA, the CDR3 is TGTGCCAGCAGCTTATGGGGGACAACCGGGACAGGCACTAATGGCTACACCTTC.

The genes are TRBV28 and TRBJ2-4; 7 bases fit TRBD1. The germline V gene encodes CDR1 MDHEN and CDR2 SYDVKM. V shed 7 bases and J 7 bases; nucleotides not matched to a gene: 10. This CDR3 has 14 amino acids. In nucleotides, the CDR3 is TGTGCCAGCAATAGAGGGACAGCTAGGAACATTCAGTACTTC. Translating it yields CASNRGTARNIQYF.

CDR3 bases: TGTGCCAGCAGCCTGGGGACAGGGTCAGAGACCCAGTACTTC. It translates to CASSLGTGSETQYF. The rearrangement joins TRBV11-3 to TRBJ2-5; TRBD1 matches at 9 bases. V shed 5 bases, J shed 4 bases, and the junction held 5 bases outside the gene matches. The germline V gene encodes CDR1 SGHNT and CDR2 YENEEA. This CDR3 spans 14 amino acids.

This clone was counted a few times. This chain links TRBV6-1 with TRBJ1-2, with a possible D match to TRBD1 (5 bases). This CDR3 is 14 amino acids long. Trimming removed 3 bases at V and 2 bases at J, with 10 bases between. Germline V lookup: CDR1 MNHNS, CDR2 SASEGT. DNA for the CDR3: TGTGCCAGCAGTGAGCAGGCAGGGAACTATGGCTACACCTTC. It translates to CASSEQAGNYGYTF.

This sequence joins TRBV2 and TRBJ1-1; D is perhaps TRBD1 (5 bases). Germline V gene data show CDR1 as SNHLY and CDR2 as FYNNEI. Trimming stripped 7 bases from V and 3 bases from J, with 6 bases between. The CDR3 is 11 residues long. The CDR3 DNA follows: TGTGCCAGCACGGGGGACACTGAAGCTTTCTTT. The encoded protein is CASTGDTEAFF.

The chain recombines TRBV4-2 with TRBJ1-4; D unclear. Trimming took off 2 bases at V and 8 bases at J, with 15 bases between the two ends. This CDR3 region has 15 residues. Germline assignment: CDR1 LGHNA and CDR2 YNFKEQ. CDR3 bases: TGTGCCAGCAGCCAAAAGTGGGGAGATGCGGAAAAACTGTTTTTT. This gives the protein CASSQKWGDAEKLFF.

The V and J genes are TRBV28 and TRBJ1-1, with D hard to call. V shed 6 bases and J shed 4 bases, with 9 bases lying between them. The CDR3 covers 12 residues. Looked up from germline, CDR1 is MDHEN and CDR2 is SYDVKM. CDR3 sequence reads: CASSLSSTEAFF. The CDR3 nucleotides read TGTGCCAGCAGCCTATCTTCCACTGAAGCTTTCTTT. Based on the CDR3 plus reference TRBV28 and TRBJ1-1, the full variable domain is DVKVTQSSRYLVKRTGEKVFLECVQDMDHENMFWYRQDPGLGLRLIYFSYDVKMKEKGDIPEGYSVSREKKERFSLILESASTNQTSMYLCASSLSSTEAFFGQGTRLTVV.

J is TRBJ2-7 and V is TRBV5-1, with 7 bases lining up with TRBD2. After removal of 0 bases from V and 3 bases from J, the junction contained 3 bases not matched to a gene. The CDR3 runs 14 residues. Per germline, CDR1 SGHRS and CDR2 YFSETQ. The CDR3 nucleotides read TGCGCCAGCAGCTTGGATAGCGGGCACTACGAGCAGTACTTC. It is translated as CASSLDSGHYEQYF.

CDR3 DNA sequence: TGTGCCAGCTCCCACCTCCCCGGGACTAGCGACTCCTACGAGCAGTACTTC. Protein: CASSHLPGTSDSYEQYF. The J gene is TRBJ2-7, the V gene TRBV28, with 10 bases lining up with TRBD2. The CDR3 is made up of 17 amino acids. V shed 8 bases, J shed 0 bases, and the junction held 13 bases outside the gene matches. Germline V CDR1 and CDR2: MDHEN, SYDVKM.

The J gene is TRBJ1-2, the V gene TRBV28; 9 nucleotides match TRBD1. This CDR3 region has 15 residues. The V gene end was trimmed by 3 bases and the J gene end by 7 bases; junction bases not matched to a gene: 9. Germline CDR1 and CDR2: MDHEN and SYDVKM. The CDR3 sequence is CASSFLQQGAGGYTF. The CDR3 coding sequence is TGTGCCAGCAGTTTTTTGCAACAGGGGGCCGGTGGCTACACCTTC.

This clone was observed once. The chain recombines TRBV10-3 with TRBJ2-1; 8 bases are shared with TRBD2. Germline CDR1 ENHRY, CDR2 SYGVKD. This CDR3 spans 14 amino acids. After removal of 6 bases from V and 6 bases from J, the junction contained 7 bases not matched to a gene. Written as DNA, the CDR3 is TGTGCCATCAGAACCTCTCGGGGGGGCAATGAGCAGTTCTTC. Its protein is CAIRTSRGGNEQFF.

A word on this clone: In the same sample, other DNA sequences code for this CDR3. V gene TRBV4-1 combines with J gene TRBJ1-5; TRBD1 agrees at 8 bases. With 4 bases clipped from V and 5 bases from J, the junction kept 4 bases outside the gene matches. In germline, CDR1 is MGHRA, CDR2 YSYEKL. This CDR3 has 14 amino acids. The CDR3 DNA reads TGCGCCAGCAGCCGGGGGACAGGCGATCAGCCCCAGCATTTT. It codes for CASSRGTGDQPQHF.

This clone has a handful of counts. The CDR3: CASSSGTSGSYEQYF. The CDR3 bases are TGTGCCAGCAGCTCTGGGACTAGCGGGAGCTACGAGCAGTACTTC. The J gene is TRBJ2-7, the V gene TRBV7-3, with TRBD2 matching 14 bases. The ends lost 4 bases at V and 3 bases at J; junction bases unmatched: 2. Germline lookup yields CDR1 SGHTA and CDR2 FQGTGA. CDR3 length: 15 amino acids.

J is TRBJ2-2 and V is TRBV5-1; unclear D gene. The V end was cut by 2 bases, the J end by 2 bases, with 7 bases between. This CDR3 spans 14 amino acids. Germline CDR1 is SGHRS and CDR2 is YFSETQ. This CDR3 reads CASSLTTNTGELFF. The CDR3 nucleotides are TGCGCCAGCAGCTTAACCACTAACACCGGGGAGCTGTTTTTT.

This chain connects TRBV28 to TRBJ2-2; D not certain. The CDR3 covers 15 residues. Trimming took 6 bases from V and 0 from J, leaving 11 bases between them. CDR1 and CDR2 (germline): MDHEN, SYDVKM. The CDR3 nucleotides read TGTGCCAGCAGCCAGTCCGGGTCGAACACCGGGGAGCTGTTTTTT. The encoded protein is CASSQSGSNTGELFF.

CDR3 loop: CASSPGLAGFWNEQFF. CDR3 nucleotides: TGTGCCAGCAGTCCCGGACTAGCGGGGTTCTGGAATGAGCAGTTCTTC. The V gene is TRBV5-6, the J gene TRBJ2-1, with 12 bases aligning to TRBD2. The V gene's germline CDR1 is SGHDT and CDR2 YYEEEE. CDR3 size: 16 residues. Germline trimming cut 5 bases from V and 7 bases from J; bases unmatched to any gene: 10.

The chain uses TRBV27 and TRBJ2-1, with TRBD1 matching over 8 bases. CDR3 length: 17 amino acids. After removal of 11 bases from V and 7 bases from J, the junction contained 22 bases not matched to a gene. Looked up from germline, CDR1 is MNHEY and CDR2 is SMNVEV (reference sequence). The CDR3 loop is CALSKYPGTGSRNEQFF. The CDR3 DNA reads as TGTGCCTTATCTAAATACCCTGGGACAGGCTCAAGGAATGAGCAGTTCTTC.

CDR3 amino acids: CASSSGVGSSTDTQYF. As DNA, the CDR3 is TGTGCCAGCAGTTCGGGGGTGGGATCTAGCACAGATACGCAGTATTTT. This chain joins TRBV28 and TRBJ2-3, with D perhaps TRBD2 (6 bases). The V end lost 4 bases, the J end lost 0 bases, and 14 bases lay between the germline ends. The CDR3 runs 16 residues. Germline CDR1 is MDHEN and CDR2 is SYDVKM.